The 3 T cell receptor beta chains below all came from one sample that was sequenced in a study of T cells in localized non-small cell lung cancer. Generated by immunoSEQ multiplex PCR, the TCRdb table keeps only in-frame clones and is missing some. The table lists 20,000 to 25,000 clones, approximately 86% of them singletons. The sequenced sample was peripheral blood, obtained before any cancer treatment. These receptors were taken from a male donor at least 60 years old with stage II squamous cell lung carcinoma.

The chain recombines TRBV7-2 with TRBJ1-6; tentative D call: TRBD1 (5 bases). Trimming removed 9 bases from V and 8 bases from J, with 17 bases in between. The CDR3 loop spans 14 amino acids. Germline CDR1 reads SGHTA; CDR2 reads FQGNSA. CDR3 sequence: CASLPGGTHSPLHF. In DNA, the CDR3 is TGTGCCAGTTTGCCTGGGGGAACACATTCACCCCTCCACTTT.

The chain recombines TRBV7-2 with TRBJ2-7; D is possibly TRBD1 (6 bases). V lost 2 bases and J lost 4, with 21 bases in between. The CDR3 is 17 amino acids. Germline CDR1 SGHTA, CDR2 FQGNSA. CDR3 protein: CASSLFWTGTQHYEQYF. In nucleotides, the CDR3 is TGTGCCAGCAGCTTATTTTGGACCGGGACACAGCATTACGAGCAGTACTTC.

The chain carries TRBV27 and TRBJ2-3; D possibly corresponds to TRBD2 (6 bases). V dropped 1 base and J dropped 0 bases, with 17 bases sitting between them. The V gene's germline CDR1 is MNHEY and CDR2 SMNVEV (reference sequence). The CDR3 is made up of 18 amino acids. The CDR3, as DNA: TGTGCCAGCAGTTTATGGGCGGGGATTATTTCTAGCACAGATACGCAGTATTTT. Translation: CASSLWAGIISSTDTQYF.